A selection of T cell receptor beta chains follows, all from one sample in a study of Ad26.COV2.S vaccination and SARS-CoV-2 variants. The data were produced by immunoSEQ multiplex PCR, yet TCRdb's version contains in-frame clones alone and is incomplete. The data hold just over 350,000 clones, with 70% to 90% observed a single time. This sample comprised peripheral blood, obtained in a trial of Ad26.COV2.S vaccine versus placebo. The receptors were sampled from a person between 18 and 65 years old who received the Ad26.COV2.S COVID-19 vaccine or a placebo. Each CDR3 is given with its conserved first and last residue. A D gene is named only where the DNA matches it firmly. Size tells how often a clone was seen (once, few, many) or the class of an expanded clone, and some rows leave it out.

>TRBJ2-5|.|TRBV3-1/TRBV3-2|.
CASSQHGGQETQYF
TGTGCCAGCAGCCAGCATGGCGGACAAGAGACCCAGTACTTC
>TRBJ1-2|once|TRBV5-1|.
CASAPLQDLWGYTF
TGCGCCAGCGCCCCCTTACAAGATCTCTGGGGCTACACCTTC
>TRBJ2-7|.|TRBV5-1|TRBD1
CASSPGVGGQGEDEQYF
TGCGCCAGCAGCCCAGGAGTCGGGGGACAGGGCGAGGACGAGCAGTACTTC
>TRBJ2-1|.|TRBV24-1|.
CATSEAPANSYNEQFF
TGTGCCACCAGTGAAGCCCCGGCGAACTCCTACAATGAGCAGTTCTTC
>TRBJ1-5|.|TRBV27|.
CASSFQPNQPQHF
TGTGCCAGCAGTTTTCAACCCAATCAGCCCCAGCATTTT
>TRBJ2-3|.|TRBV12-3/TRBV12-4|.
CASSSGDTQYF
TGTGCCAGCAGCTCAGGAGATACGCAGTATTTT
>TRBJ2-7|.|TRBV5-6|TRBD2
CASSSTLAGDLYEQYF
TGTGCCAGCAGCTCCACCCTAGCGGGAGACCTCTACGAGCAGTACTTC
>TRBJ2-2|.|TRBV30|TRBD2
CAWSILAGSRELFF
TGTGCCTGGAGCATCCTAGCGGGCAGTAGGGAGCTGTTTTTT
>TRBJ1-3|.|TRBV19|.
CASSMTGSGNTIYF
TGTGCCAGTAGTATGACCGGCTCTGGAAACACCATATATTTT
>TRBJ1-2|.|TRBV7-9|TRBD1
CASSSETGANLNGYTF
TGTGCCAGCAGCTCCGAGACAGGGGCTAACTTAAATGGCTACACCTTC
>TRBJ2-7|.|TRBV19|TRBD1
CASSIGQGSYEQYF
TGTGCCAGTAGTATAGGACAGGGCTCCTACGAGCAGTACTTC
>TRBJ2-2|.|TRBV27|TRBD1
CASSRTGGNGELFF
TGTGCCAGCAGTCGGACAGGGGGTAACGGGGAGCTGTTTTTT
>TRBJ1-1|.|TRBV6-5|TRBD1
CASSTGQTFGEAFF
TGTGCCAGCAGCACGGGACAGACCTTCGGTGAAGCTTTCTTT
>TRBJ2-6|once|TRBV3-1/TRBV3-2|.
CASSRVFSGANVLTF
TGTGCCAGCAGCCGTGTATTCTCTGGGGCCAACGTCCTGACTTTC
>TRBJ2-2|.|TRBV7-7|.
CASSLEGGTGELFF
TGTGCCAGCAGCTTAGAAGGGGGTACCGGGGAGCTGTTTTTT